Listed below are T cell receptor beta chains from one sample, sequenced in a study of T cells in Graves' hyperthyroidism and ophthalmopathy. TCRdb reprocessed the multiplex PCR reads via MiXCR and lists one record per CDR3 protein. The sample yields roughly 350,000 distinct CDR3 sequences, 11% to 15% seen once. The sample consisted of blood. Every receptor here comes from a woman in her thirties with Graves' hyperthyroidism. Both conserved end residues are trimmed from each CDR3.

v_gene,CDR3aa
TRBV20-1,SAARLAGVTNEQF
TRBV11-1,ASRRKIAGALSYEQY
TRBV15,ATSRGAGGTGELF
TRBV5-6,ASSPRQGRGNTEAF
TRBV6-2/TRBV6-3,ATDRNTEAF
TRBV3-1,ASSQDRGQPQH
TRBV12-3/TRBV12-4,ASSSSGRTGEQF
TRBV15,ATSREGDRPNQPQH
TRBV10-3,AIGEGWGETQY
TRBV28,ASRASYNEKLF
TRBV27,ASSGRGMNTEAF
TRBV20-1,SARPLAGGPHTQY
TRBV7-9,ASSHRDRGYEQF
TRBV19,AAAQDSSLYGYT
TRBV4-3,ASSQERAGYGEQF
TRBV5-6,ASSFAIGLSGYGYT
TRBV7-2,ASSLDRGSYNEQF
TRBV19,ASSRTSGSSYNEQF